This T cell receptor (beta chain) was profiled in a study of blood T cell repertoires in COVID-19 (dated by TCRdb to the early 2020s). About the investigation overall: Samples covering the acute and convalescent phases of COVID-19 were provided by collaborators in the United States, Italy and Spain. The material from the prospective study consisted of cDNA or gDNA derived from T cells, B-cell-depleted T cells, or PBMCs. Sample metadata almost always included a de-identified subject ID, COVID-19 status, age in years and sex. Samples came from the ongoing ImmuneRACE study (first 160 participants) plus 1,254 subjects from 6 global collaborators. Subjects who had been exposed to COVID-19, were actively infected with it, or had recovered from it provided the deeply sampled blood TCRbeta repertoires that made up the dataset. HLA class I and class II types, where available, came from metadata supplied by the sample provider rather than from assay-based typing. The repertoires were released in a freely available public database intended as a resource for research on the immune response to SARS-CoV-2.

What the work shows at the level of the full study, not this receptor alone: Clinical and demographic metadata were provided uncurated, with the amount varying by source and participant.

This clone showed up just once. The target of this receptor is not known. It has no much larger one-base neighbor in the sample; base qualities were not kept. V is cut back by 5 bases and J by 1 base, with 10 bases in the junction unmatched. CDR1 and CDR2 are read off the germline V gene as MDHEN and SYDVKM. There are 16 amino acids in the CDR3, from cysteine to phenylalanine inclusive. Only CDR3 DNA remains: 48 bases, in frame from the first base. Each collaborating institution followed its own protocols to collect whole blood in K2EDTA tubes. For TCRbeta analysis, collaborators shipped samples as frozen whole blood, isolated PBMCs, or DNA extracted from either of those sample types. TCRbeta CDR3 regions were amplified from genomic DNA using the immunoSEQ Assay, a bias-controlled multiplex PCR. Per the source publication's procedure: The number of nucleated cells in each sample was estimated by amplification of reference gene primers within the assay. To quantify the absolute abundance of each unique TCRbeta CDR3 rearrangement, sequence reads were collapsed and filtered. Productive Simpson clonality was computed per sample as the square root of Simpson's diversity index over productive rearrangements. TCRdb re-hosts the immuneACCESS table, in-frame sequences only. Its copies lack some clones; in the studies checked, an unresolved V gene accounts for under half of them, and the cause for the rest is not known. Clone size and the V and J calls come from that table; the DNA yielded D and trimming. Counted in this sample were 200,000 or so clones; roughly 84% of them appeared once. The ten most abundant clones make up about 1.9% of the sample.

The sequence is built from TRBV28 and TRBJ2-7, and TRBD2 aligns with 8 junction nucleotides. This sequence was found in a man aged 40-49 years with active or convalescent COVID-19. Sequenced: peripheral blood. The CDR3 loop reads CASSRGGHWTSYEQYF. The DNA sequence is given as TGTGCCAGCAGTCGGGGGGGCCACTGGACATCCTACGAGCAGTACTTC. With the rest looked up from the reference TRBV28 and TRBJ2-7 genes rather than sequenced, the full variable domain is DVKVTQSSRYLVKRTGEKVFLECVQDMDHENMFWYRQDPGLGLRLIYFSYDVKMKEKGDIPEGYSVSREKKERFSLILESASTNQTSMYLCASSRGGHWTSYEQYFGPGTRLTVT.